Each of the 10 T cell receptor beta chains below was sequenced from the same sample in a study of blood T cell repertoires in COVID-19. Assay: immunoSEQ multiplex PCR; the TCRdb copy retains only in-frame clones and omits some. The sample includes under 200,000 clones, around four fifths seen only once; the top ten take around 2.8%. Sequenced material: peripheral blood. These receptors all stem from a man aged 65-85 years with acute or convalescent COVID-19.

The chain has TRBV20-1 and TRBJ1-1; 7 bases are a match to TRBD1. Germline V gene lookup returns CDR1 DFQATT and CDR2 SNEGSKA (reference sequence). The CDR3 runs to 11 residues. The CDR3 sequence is CRAGGNTEAFF. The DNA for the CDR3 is TGCAGAGCAGGGGGGAACACTGAAGCTTTCTTT.

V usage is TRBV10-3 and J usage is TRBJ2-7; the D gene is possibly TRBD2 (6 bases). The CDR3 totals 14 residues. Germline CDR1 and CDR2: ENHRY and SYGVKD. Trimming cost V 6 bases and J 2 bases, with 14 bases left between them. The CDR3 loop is CAISGGGGPYEQYF. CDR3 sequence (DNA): TGTGCCATCAGCGGGGGAGGAGGTCCCTACGAGCAGTACTTC.

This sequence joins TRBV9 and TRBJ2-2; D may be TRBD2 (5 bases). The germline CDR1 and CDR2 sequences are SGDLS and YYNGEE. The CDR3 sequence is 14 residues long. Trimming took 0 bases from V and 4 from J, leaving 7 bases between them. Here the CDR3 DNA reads TGTGCCAGCAGCGTAGGACTACTCACCGGGGAGCTGTTTTTT. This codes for CASSVGLLTGELFF.

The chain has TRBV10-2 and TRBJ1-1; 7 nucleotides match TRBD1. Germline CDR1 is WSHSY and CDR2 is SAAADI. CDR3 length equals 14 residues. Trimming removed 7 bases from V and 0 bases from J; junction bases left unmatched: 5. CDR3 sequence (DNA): TGCGCCAGCACCCAGACAGGGATGAACACTGAAGCTTTCTTT. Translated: CASTQTGMNTEAFF.

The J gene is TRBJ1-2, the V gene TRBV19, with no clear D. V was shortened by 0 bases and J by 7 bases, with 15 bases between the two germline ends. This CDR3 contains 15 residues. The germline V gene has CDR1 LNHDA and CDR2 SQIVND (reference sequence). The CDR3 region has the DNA TGTGCCAGTAGTATAGATCCCCGAAAGTCAGGTGGCTACACCTTC. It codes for CASSIDPRKSGGYTF.

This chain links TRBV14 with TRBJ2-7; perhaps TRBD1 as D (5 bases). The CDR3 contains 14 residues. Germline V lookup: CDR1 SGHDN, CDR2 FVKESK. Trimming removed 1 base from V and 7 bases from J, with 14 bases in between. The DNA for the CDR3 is TGTGCCAGCAGCCAAGCTGGGGCTGGTTTTGAGCAGTACTTC. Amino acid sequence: CASSQAGAGFEQYF.

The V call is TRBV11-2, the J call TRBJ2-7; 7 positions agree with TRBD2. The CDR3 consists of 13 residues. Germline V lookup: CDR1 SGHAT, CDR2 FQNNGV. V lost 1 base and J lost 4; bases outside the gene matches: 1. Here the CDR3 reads CASSLGRGYEQYF. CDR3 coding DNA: TGTGCCAGCAGCTTAGGGCGGGGGTACGAGCAGTACTTC. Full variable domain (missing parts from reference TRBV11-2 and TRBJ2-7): EAGVAQSPRYKIIEKRQSVAFWCNPISGHATLYWYQQILGQGPKLLIQFQNNGVVDDSQLPKDRFSAERLKGVDSTLKIQPAKLEDSAVYLCASSLGRGYEQYFGPGTRLTVT.

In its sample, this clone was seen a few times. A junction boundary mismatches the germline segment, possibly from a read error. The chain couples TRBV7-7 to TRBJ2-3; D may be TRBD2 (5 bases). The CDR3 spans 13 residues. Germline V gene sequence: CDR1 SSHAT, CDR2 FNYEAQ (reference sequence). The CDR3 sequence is CASSPDRGDTQYF. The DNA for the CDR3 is TGTGCTAGCAGCCCCGACCGGGGTGATACGCAGTATTTT.

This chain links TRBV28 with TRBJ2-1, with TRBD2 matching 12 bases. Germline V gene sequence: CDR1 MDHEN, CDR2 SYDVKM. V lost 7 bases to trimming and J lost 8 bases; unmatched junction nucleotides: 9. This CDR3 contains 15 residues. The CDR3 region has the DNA TGTGCCAGCACCTCAAGGGCTAGCGGGAGGGATGAGCAGTTCTTC. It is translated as CASTSRASGRDEQFF.

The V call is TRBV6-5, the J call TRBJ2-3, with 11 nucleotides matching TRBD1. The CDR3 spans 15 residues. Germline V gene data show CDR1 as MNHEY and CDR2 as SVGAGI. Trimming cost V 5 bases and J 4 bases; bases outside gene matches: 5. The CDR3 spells CASSRGQGVSDTQYF. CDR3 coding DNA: TGTGCCAGCAGTAGGGGACAGGGGGTTTCAGATACGCAGTATTTT.